The 10 T cell receptor beta chains below come from one sample, sequenced in a study of response to subunit inactivated influenza vaccine (dated by TCRdb to the late 2010s). Library construction relied on RT-PCR. Instrument used: Illumina HiSeq 2500. TCRdb reprocessing: public reads trimmed at Q25 with fastp, clones called with MiXCR, in-frame beta chains kept. Rows with one shared CDR3 protein collapse into an entry with the most common genes and DNA. The sample table lists about 620,000 distinct CDR3 sequences, 10% to 15% of them with a count of one. The top ten clones comprise more than 8.5% of the sample. The source was PBMCs from blood, collected on the day of vaccination. The receptors were sampled from a middle-aged man who received an inactivated influenza vaccine. Donor details come from another sample of the same person, matched by shared clones.

The chain recombines TRBV9 with TRBJ2-5; 8 positions match TRBD2. CDR3 length equals 14 residues. Germline V gene data show CDR1 as SGDLS and CDR2 as YYNGEE. V lost 4 bases to trimming and J lost 1 base; unmatched junction nucleotides: 3. CDR3: CASSRAGAQETQYF. CDR3 DNA sequence: TGTGCCAGCAGCCGAGCGGGGGCCCAAGAGACCCAGTACTTC.

This clonotype has at least ten counts. V and J are TRBV12-3 or TRBV12-4 and TRBJ2-1; 14 nucleotides match TRBD2. The CDR3 covers 15 residues. Losses at the gene ends were 7 bases for V and 7 bases for J; bases not matched to a gene: 6. CDR3 protein: CASTPTSGGANEQFF. In DNA form, the CDR3 reads TGTGCCAGCACCCCGACTAGCGGGGGGGCGAATGAGCAGTTCTTC.

This clonotype appeared a few times. The chain recombines TRBV28 with TRBJ2-5; 9 nucleotides align to TRBD2. The CDR3 contains 15 residues. The V gene's germline CDR1 is MDHEN and CDR2 SYDVKM. With 4 bases clipped from V and 2 bases from J, the junction kept 5 bases outside the gene matches. CDR3 nucleotide sequence: TGTGCCAGCAGTTCTCTCCTAGCGGGACAAGAGACCCAGTACTTC. This translates into CASSSLLAGQETQYF.

The chain recombines TRBV12-3 or TRBV12-4 with TRBJ2-5, with TRBD2 matching over 8 bases. The CDR3 spans 16 residues. J lost 1 base, V lost 5 bases, and 9 bases had no gene match. In DNA form, the CDR3 reads TGTGCCAGCAGTCCGCTCCCAGCGGGGGCCCAAGAGACCCAGTACTTC. This translates into CASSPLPAGAQETQYF.

At least ten counts were recorded for this clonotype. The chain couples TRBV20-1 to TRBJ2-1; D assignment may be TRBD1 or TRBD2 (5 bases each). CDR3 length equals 16 residues. Per the germline V gene, CDR1 is DFQATT and CDR2 is SNEGSKA (reference sequence). V was shortened by 0 bases and J by 0 bases, with 12 bases between the two germline ends. The CDR3 spells CSARDRGGSSYNEQFF. In nucleotides, the CDR3 is TGCAGTGCTAGAGATCGGGGCGGTAGCTCCTACAATGAGCAGTTCTTC.

This clonotype was observed a few times. The chain has TRBV5-1 and TRBJ2-3; 7 bases are shared with TRBD2. The germline V gene encodes CDR1 SGHRS and CDR2 YFSETQ. The CDR3 is 16 amino acids. V was clipped by 4 bases and J by 0 bases; unmatched bases: 8. CDR3 coding DNA: TGCGCCAGCAGCACCGGGGGGTCCTCTAGCACAGATACGCAGTATTTT. This codes for CASSTGGSSSTDTQYF.

This clonotype has a handful of counts. The chain carries TRBV3-1 and TRBJ1-2; D gene unclear. The CDR3 totals 13 residues. CDR1 and CDR2 from the germline V gene are LGHDT and YNNKEL (reference sequence). Trimming took 7 bases from V and 4 from J, leaving 13 bases between them. CDR3 loop: CASTTAGSYGYTF. In DNA, the CDR3 is TGTGCCAGCACCACTGCGGGCAGCTATGGCTACACCTTC.

J is TRBJ2-2 and V is TRBV20-1, with 8 bases fitting TRBD1. This CDR3 has 14 residues. V shed 6 bases and J 6 bases; nucleotides not matched to a gene: 9. CDR1 and CDR2 from the germline V gene are DFQATT and SNEGSKA (reference sequence). In nucleotides, the CDR3 is TGCAGTGCCGACAGGGGAATATTGGCCGGGGAGCTGTTTTTT. Residues: CSADRGILAGELFF.

This clonotype occurred a few times. This chain uses TRBV12-3 or TRBV12-4 with TRBJ2-3; 8 positions agree with TRBD2. The CDR3 consists of 18 residues. The V gene end was trimmed by 0 bases and the J gene end by 3 bases; junction bases not matched to a gene: 11. CDR3 coding DNA: TGTGCCAGCAGTTTAGCGTTTGGTGGCGGGGGGACAACAGATACGCAGTATTTT. It codes for CASSLAFGGGGTTDTQYF.

In its sample, this clonotype was seen a few times. This rearrangement joins TRBV7-7 to TRBJ2-1; 8 positions match TRBD2. Unmatched junction bases numbered 3, after V lost 2 bases and J lost 3 bases. CDR1 and CDR2 from the germline V gene are SSHAT and FNYEAQ (reference sequence). This CDR3 is 15 amino acids long. The DNA of the CDR3 is TGTGCCAGCAGCTTACTACTAGCGGACTACAATGAGCAGTTCTTC. It is translated as CASSLLLADYNEQFF.